This entry lists 23 T cell receptor beta chains sequenced from one sample in a study of kidney transplant recipient with SARS-CoV-2 infection. Via MiXCR, TCRdb re-called the reads, giving one row per CDR3 protein. The sample lists under 300,000 distinct CDR3 sequences; more than 25% were seen once. The sample consisted of a blood sample, taken at baseline and on day 111 from a kidney transplant recipient. The receptors come from a male patient aged 25-45 years who had COVID-19 and was a kidney transplant recipient. T cells may partly derive from the graft donor.

Of note for this clonotype: It may be a read error: a sequence one base away is much more abundant. The chain couples TRBV6-2 or TRBV6-3 to TRBJ1-5, with unresolved D. Trimming stripped 10 bases from V and 3 bases from J, with 13 bases between. This CDR3 region has 13 residues. The germline gives CDR1 MNHEY, CDR2 SVGEGT. CDR3 in amino acids: CANSGVLNQPQHF. CDR3 sequence (DNA): TGTGCCAACAGCGGCGTACTCAATCAGCCCCAGCATTTT.

This clonotype was counted between two and nine times. The chain combines TRBV19 with TRBJ1-4; D is unresolved. CDR3 length equals 15 residues. V was shortened by 6 bases and J by 3 bases, with 14 bases between the two germline ends. CDR1 and CDR2 from the germline V gene are LNHDA and SQIVND (reference sequence). The CDR3 reads CASRDPRTSNEKLFF. The CDR3 nucleotides read TGTGCCAGTAGAGACCCACGCACCTCTAATGAAAAACTGTTTTTT.

A remark on this clonotype: The junction does not match germline at one end; this may be a read error. The chain has TRBV6-5 and TRBJ1-1, with D maybe TRBD1 (5 bases). The CDR3 consists of 15 residues. Germline V gene lookup returns CDR1 MNHEY and CDR2 SVGAGI. The CDR3 loop reads CTSRRDKGQWTEAFF. The CDR3 region has the DNA TGTACCAGCAGAAGAGACAAGGGGCAGTGGACTGAAGCTTTCTTT.

This clonotype is a singleton in its sample. This could be a read error, since a much larger clone is one nucleotide away. The chain combines TRBV21-1 with TRBJ2-4; the D call TRBD1 from the table was never checked on the DNA. TRBV21-1 is tagged as a pseudogene. The CDR3 sequence is 16 residues long. The CDR3 DNA follows: TGTGCCAGCAGCAATGGACAGGGGGCTGTCAAAAACATTCAGTACTTC. Translating gives CASSNGQGAVKNIQYF.

The chain links TRBV20-1 to TRBJ1-6; 7 bases match TRBD1. This CDR3 is 15 amino acids long. Trimming removed 8 bases from V and 4 bases from J; junction bases left unmatched: 11. Germline assignment: CDR1 DFQATT and CDR2 SNEGSKA (reference sequence). CDR3 nucleotide sequence: TGCAGTTCCCTTCCCGGGACAGAGTATAATTCACCCCTCCACTTT. Amino acid sequence: CSSLPGTEYNSPLHF.

This clonotype was counted between two and nine times. This rearrangement joins TRBV10-1 to TRBJ2-3; TRBD2 agrees at 8 bases. The CDR3 loop spans 15 amino acids. From germline, CDR1 is WNHNN and CDR2 SYGVQD (reference sequence). V gave up 6 bases and J gave up 2 bases; unmatched junction bases: 7. The CDR3 bases are TGCGCCAGCAGCAATATAGCGGGGAACACAGATACGCAGTATTTT. This translates into CASSNIAGNTDTQYF.

This clonotype was recorded at least ten times. The chain employs TRBV20-1 and TRBJ1-1, with no clear D. V was trimmed by 5 bases and J by 7 bases, leaving 11 bases between them. The CDR3 is 11 amino acids. Germline V gene data show CDR1 as DFQATT and CDR2 as SNEGSKA (reference sequence). The CDR3 bases are TGCAGTGCTGGATTCTCAGTTGAAGCTTTCTTT. This gives the protein CSAGFSVEAFF.

In the case of this clonotype: A single base separates this from a much larger clone, so it may be a read error. A read error is likely, as this CDR3 ends without the conserved phenylalanine or tryptophan. J is TRBJ1-6 and V is TRBV28; no clear D gene. CDR3 length equals 13 residues. The V gene's germline CDR1 is MDHEN and CDR2 SYDVKM. V was cut by 2 bases and J by 7 bases, with 6 bases left in between. The CDR3 loop is CASSLLGNSPLHL. Written as DNA, the CDR3 is TGTGCCAGCAGTTTACTCGGGAATTCACCCCTCCACCTT.

This clonotype was counted once. This sequence joins TRBV7-2 and TRBJ2-7; D remains unclear. Trimming left V 1 base short and J 4 bases short, with 5 bases between. The germline gives CDR1 SGHTA, CDR2 FQGNSA. CDR3 length: 12 residues. CDR3 region: CASSLELYEQYF. In DNA form, the CDR3 reads TGTGCCAGCAGCTTAGAATTGTACGAGCAGTACTTC.

Ten or more counts support this clonotype. In DNA, the CDR3 is TGCGCCAGCAGCTGGGGGGGACAAGAGACCCAGTACTTC. It yields the protein CASSWGGQETQYF. This chain joins TRBV5-1 and TRBJ2-5; the match to TRBD2 covers 7 bases. Germline lookup yields CDR1 SGHRS and CDR2 YFSETQ. CDR3 length: 13 residues. Trimming cost V 3 bases and J 2 bases; bases outside gene matches: 1.

This clonotype was detected ten times or more. The J gene is TRBJ2-7, the V gene TRBV6-2 or TRBV6-3; TRBD2 is a possible D gene (5 bases). V shed 5 bases and J shed 0 bases, with 11 bases lying between them. The V gene's germline CDR1 is MNHEY and CDR2 SVGEGT. The CDR3 has 14 residues. In DNA, the CDR3 is TGTGCCAGCAGTCGCCGGGGTAACTCCTACGAGCAGTACTTC. This encodes CASSRRGNSYEQYF.

This clonotype was observed many times. This chain connects TRBV9 to TRBJ2-1; 11 bases are a match to TRBD2. This CDR3 region has 16 residues. Per germline, CDR1 SGDLS and CDR2 YYNGEE. Germline trimming cut 4 bases from V and 4 bases from J; bases unmatched to any gene: 7. In DNA, the CDR3 is TGTGCCAGCAGCCCCCGGACTAGCGGGTATTACAATGAGCAGTTCTTC. As protein: CASSPRTSGYYNEQFF.

This clonotype was recorded at least ten times. The V call is TRBV5-4, the J call TRBJ1-6, with 10 bases matching TRBD1. The CDR3 runs to 14 residues. Germline V lookup: CDR1 SGHNT, CDR2 YYREEE (reference sequence). Losses at the gene ends were 5 bases for V and 8 bases for J; bases not matched to a gene: 4. CDR3 residues: CASRRDRGHSPLHF. CDR3 DNA: TGTGCCAGCAGACGTGACAGGGGGCATTCACCCCTCCACTTT.

In this sample, this clonotype turned up many times. The chain carries TRBV7-2 and TRBJ1-5, with D possibly matching TRBD1 (6 bases). The V gene lost 3 bases and the J gene lost 4 bases, with 13 bases spanning the gap. Germline CDR1 SGHTA, CDR2 FQGNSA. CDR3 length equals 15 residues. The CDR3 spells CASSFAGTSNQPQHF. CDR3 in DNA: TGTGCCAGCAGCTTCGCCGGGACATCGAATCAGCCCCAGCATTTT.

This clonotype was seen many times. The rearrangement joins TRBV7-3 to TRBJ1-6; weak D call: TRBD1 (5 bases). The germline V and J ends were trimmed by 5 bases and 11 bases, with 10 bases remaining between them. CDR1 and CDR2 from the germline V gene are SGHTA and FQGTGA. This CDR3 comprises 12 residues. The CDR3 is CASSPGFAPLHF. CDR3 DNA sequence: TGTGCCAGCAGCCCAGGGTTTGCACCCCTCCACTTT.

For this clonotype: A much larger clone differs from this one at a single base, so this may be a read error. This sequence joins TRBV4-1 and TRBJ2-7; unclear D gene. V lost 3 bases and J lost 4, with 7 bases in between. This CDR3 has 12 amino acids. The germline CDR1 and CDR2 sequences are MGHRA and YSYEKL. This chain's CDR3 is CASSHDRYEQYF. CDR3 bases: TGCGCCAGCAGCCATGATAGGTACGAGCAGTACTTC.

The sample holds many counts of this clonotype. V and J are TRBV19 and TRBJ1-2; 8 bases agree with TRBD1. CDR1 and CDR2 (germline): LNHDA, SQIVND (reference sequence). V dropped 3 bases and J dropped 6; count of bases not matched to a gene: 3. The CDR3 extends over 13 amino acids. CDR3 nucleotides: TGTGCCAGTAGTATCCAGGGGGCGGATGGCTACACCTTC. This encodes CASSIQGADGYTF.

This chain joins TRBV24-1 and TRBJ1-1, with D possibly TRBD1 on 6 matching bases. Between the trimmed V and J ends, which lost 7 bases and 4 bases, there was a span of 9 bases. Germline-derived CDR1 and CDR2 are KGHDR and SFDVKD. The CDR3 has 12 amino acids. The CDR3 coding sequence is TGTGCCACCAGCCTAGGGGGCACTGAAGCTTTCTTT. It specifies CATSLGGTEAFF.

This clonotype showed up just a few times. An end of the junction does not agree with germline; a read error may underlie this. The V and J genes are TRBV7-6 and TRBJ2-2; D tentatively fits TRBD1 or TRBD2 (6 bases each). Germline V gene data show CDR1 as SGHVS and CDR2 as FNYEAQ. The CDR3 contains 15 residues. CDR3 residues: CAGSFGGENTGELFF. In DNA, the CDR3 is TGTGCCGGCAGCTTCGGGGGCGAGAACACCGGGGAGCTGTTTTTT.

Comments on this clonotype: One base away lies a much larger clone, so this may be a sequencing read error. V is TRBV2 and J is TRBJ2-5; the D is unclear. The germline V gene has CDR1 SNHLY and CDR2 FYNNEI. This CDR3 contains 14 residues. In nucleotides, the CDR3 is TGTGCCAGCAGTGAACACCAGATACAAGAGGCCCAGTACTTC. Translating gives CASSEHQIQEAQYF.

Remarks on this clonotype: A read error is possible here, since a much larger clone lies one base away. The V call is TRBV4-3, the J call TRBJ1-6; D is possibly TRBD1 (6 bases). In germline, CDR1 is LGHNA, CDR2 YSLEER. The CDR3 has 15 amino acids. V was pared by 0 bases and J by 10 bases, with 13 bases between. Here the CDR3 reads CASSQDGGVGSPLHF. The CDR3 DNA reads TGCGCCAGCAGCCAAGATGGGGGCGTGGGGTCACCCCTCCACTTT.

This clonotype occurred many times. The V and J genes are TRBV27 and TRBJ2-7; 13 bases match TRBD2. Germline CDR1 and CDR2: MNHEY and SMNVEV (reference sequence). Losses at the gene ends were 3 bases for V and 6 bases for J; bases not matched to a gene: 14. CDR3 length: 18 amino acids. Here the CDR3 reads CASSFALAGGKRTGEQYF. For the CDR3, the DNA is TGTGCCAGCAGTTTTGCACTAGCGGGAGGGAAAAGAACGGGCGAGCAGTACTTC.

Many counts were recorded for this clonotype. The J gene is TRBJ1-2, the V gene TRBV28; D remains unclear. The CDR3 contains 12 residues. Germline values: CDR1 MDHEN, CDR2 SYDVKM. V was clipped by 5 bases and J by 12 bases, with 16 bases between them. CDR3 in DNA: TGTGCCAGCAGTCCCGGACGGTCTCAGCACACCTTC. Its protein is CASSPGRSQHTF.